A single sample is the source of the 6 T cell receptor beta chains below, sequenced in a study of a mutant IDH1 vaccine in newly diagnosed glioma. The antigens these receptors bind are not known. Regarding time point: week 47, end of study. Doses comprised 300 ug of mutant IDH1 20-mer peptide each, plus topical imiquimod. The method was immunoSEQ multiplex PCR; TCRdb's version includes in-frame clones alone and lacks a portion of them. Of some 60,000 clones listed, less than 90% are singletons. Sequenced material: PBMCs, taken from a glioma patient whose treatment included an IDH1 peptide vaccine. These TCRs come from a man under 40 with glioma.

This clone was detected a few times. The V gene is TRBV18, the J gene TRBJ2-1, with D perhaps TRBD2 (5 bases). The germline V gene encodes CDR1 KGHSH and CDR2 LQKENI. There are 12 residues in the CDR3. Trimming stripped 3 bases from V and 15 bases from J, with 15 bases between. The CDR3 DNA is TGTGCCAGCTCACCCCCGGACGGTCGGGGGTTCTTC. It specifies CASSPPDGRGFF.

In nucleotides, the CDR3 is TGTGCCAGCAGCGAAATCAGCCTCAGACAGCTTAATTCACCCCTCCACTTT. This translates into CASSEISLRQLNSPLHF. The chain has TRBV11-2 and TRBJ1-6; perhaps TRBD1 as D (5 bases). CDR3 length: 17 residues. Germline assignment: CDR1 SGHAT and CDR2 FQNNGV. Deletions cut 5 bases from V and 6 bases from J, with 20 bases between.

This sequence joins TRBV18 and TRBJ1-4; 9 bases map to TRBD1. From germline, CDR1 is KGHSH and CDR2 LQKENI. Trimming at V came to 2 bases and at J to 5 bases, leaving 0 bases not matched to a gene. The CDR3 is made up of 14 amino acids. CDR3 region: CASSPGTGNEKLFF. The CDR3 region has the DNA TGTGCCAGCTCACCAGGGACAGGGAATGAAAAACTGTTTTTT.

The rearrangement uses TRBV27 and TRBJ1-2, with D tentatively TRBD1 (6 bases). The CDR3 is made up of 13 amino acids. CDR1 is MNHEY and CDR2 is SMNVEV in the germline V gene (reference sequence). With 6 bases removed from V and 6 bases from J, the gap between germline ends came to 14 bases. The CDR3 DNA follows: TGTGCCAGCAGGGTGACAGGAGGTAATGGCTACACCTTC. Protein sequence: CASRVTGGNGYTF.

The V and J genes are TRBV5-1 and TRBJ1-4; D perhaps matches TRBD1 (5 bases). This CDR3 contains 15 residues. CDR1 is SGHRS, CDR2 YFSETQ, per germline. Trimming pared 1 base from V and 6 bases from J, leaving 13 bases between. CDR3 amino acids: CASSLSTVTDEKLFF. CDR3 bases: TGCGCCAGCAGCTTGTCGACAGTGACGGATGAAAAACTGTTTTTT.

The CDR3 spells CASSQAGGAMNTEAFF. CDR3 DNA sequence: TGTGCCAGCTCACAAGCCGGGGGGGCGATGAACACTGAAGCTTTCTTT. The chain is built from TRBV18 and TRBJ1-1, with D maybe TRBD1 (6 bases). CDR1 and CDR2 from the germline V gene are KGHSH and LQKENI. This CDR3 region has 16 residues. The germline V and J ends were trimmed by 4 bases and 0 bases, with 15 bases remaining between them.